This T cell receptor beta chain was sequenced in a study of cytomegalovirus exposure and HLA in healthy donors. Study as a whole: HLA-typed donors were the source of approximately 80 million unique TCRs, which an early data release held.

Per the germline V gene, CDR1 is SEHNR and CDR2 is FQNEAQ (reference sequence). The V end lost 0 bases, the J end lost 8 bases, and 12 bases lay between the germline ends. CDR3 size: 14 residues. On this clone itself: What it recognizes is unknown.

Amplification used 60 Vbeta primers and 13 Jbeta primers. Profiling relied on immunoSEQ multiplex PCR, and the TCRdb table lists in-frame clones only, not all of them. The data contain roughly 180,000 clones, 60% to 85% of them singletons. Whole-study findings and limits: When analyzed later, a missense DCLRE1C variant was found to be linked to TCR beta V- and J-gene trimming. The HLA-A and HLA-B alleles of most subjects were reportedly predicted accurately from TCR beta sequences. Sequencing probably produced one cluster of sequence variants that were highly shared.

The receptor was isolated from a male donor in good health and CMV-seronegative. This chain connects TRBV7-9 to TRBJ2-3; a possible D gene is TRBD2 (6 bases). The sequenced sample consisted of PBMCs. The CDR3 spells CASSLARPGGTQYF. The CDR3 region has the DNA TGTGCCAGCAGCTTAGCGCGCCCCGGGGGTACGCAGTATTTT.